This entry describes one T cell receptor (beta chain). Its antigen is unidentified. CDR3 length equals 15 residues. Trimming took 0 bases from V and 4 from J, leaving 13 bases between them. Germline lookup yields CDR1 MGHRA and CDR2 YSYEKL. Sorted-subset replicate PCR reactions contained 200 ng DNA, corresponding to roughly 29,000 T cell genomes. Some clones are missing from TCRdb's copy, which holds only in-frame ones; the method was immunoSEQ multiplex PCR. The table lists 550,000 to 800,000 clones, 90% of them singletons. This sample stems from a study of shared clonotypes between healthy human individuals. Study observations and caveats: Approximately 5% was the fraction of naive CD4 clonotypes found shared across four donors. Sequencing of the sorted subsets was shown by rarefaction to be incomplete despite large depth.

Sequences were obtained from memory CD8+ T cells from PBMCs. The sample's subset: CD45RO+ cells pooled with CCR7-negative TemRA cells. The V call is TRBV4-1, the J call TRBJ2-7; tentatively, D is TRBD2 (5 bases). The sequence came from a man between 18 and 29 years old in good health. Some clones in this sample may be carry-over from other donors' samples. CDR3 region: CASSQDPLPGYEQYF. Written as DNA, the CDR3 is TGCGCCAGCAGCCAAGATCCCCTGCCGGGGTACGAGCAGTACTTC.